One T cell receptor (beta chain) is described in this entry. The data stem from a study of blood T cell repertoires in COVID-19. In the original analysis: By means of reference gene primer amplification, nucleated cell counts were estimated. Profiled with immunoSEQ multiplex PCR; TCRdb holds only in-frame clones, not every one. The V and J calls and clone size are taken from that table; D and trimming were inferred from the DNA. The table has about 270,000 clones, around 93% seen once. Membership in each cohort depended on participant-reported clinical history. The J segment lost 7 bases and the V segment lost 6 bases, leaving 11 bases of the junction unmatched. This CDR3 is built from 15 residues. CDR1 and CDR2 from the germline V gene are SGDLS and YYNGEE.

The clonotype originates from a man aged 40-49 years who had been exposed to COVID-19. Sequencing input: PBMCs or T cells enriched from blood (not recorded which). V usage is TRBV9 and J usage is TRBJ2-1, with 9 positions matching TRBD2. The CDR3 loop reads CASTISGSSRNEQFF. The CDR3 nucleotides are TGTGCCAGCACTATTAGCGGGAGCAGTCGGAATGAGCAGTTCTTC.